The T cell receptor (beta chain) described here comes from a study of CD8 T cells in ankylosing spondylitis. Study findings and constraints: Some motif variants had been reported before (in reactive arthritis synovial fluid and blood). Ankylosing spondylitis blood appeared to be characterized by a TCR beta motif of several highly homologous variants.

This clonotype showed up many times. No antigen is known for it. MiXCR, run by TCRdb on the 5' RACE reads, gives a single entry per CDR3 protein. The profile shows about 260,000 distinct CDR3 sequences, around 18% of them singletons. There are 15 residues in the CDR3. Trimming removed 5 bases from V and 4 bases from J, with 15 bases in between. Sequenced sample: blood, either unsorted or a sorted T cell fraction (not recorded which). The gene calls are TRBV12-3 or TRBV12-4 and TRBJ1-3; D may be TRBD1 (5 bases). This clonotype originated in a male donor with ankylosing spondylitis or in good health (not recorded which). The CDR3 sequence: CASSPRRGAGNTIYF. In DNA, the CDR3 is TGTGCCAGCAGTCCCCGCAGAGGGGCGGGAAACACCATATATTTT.